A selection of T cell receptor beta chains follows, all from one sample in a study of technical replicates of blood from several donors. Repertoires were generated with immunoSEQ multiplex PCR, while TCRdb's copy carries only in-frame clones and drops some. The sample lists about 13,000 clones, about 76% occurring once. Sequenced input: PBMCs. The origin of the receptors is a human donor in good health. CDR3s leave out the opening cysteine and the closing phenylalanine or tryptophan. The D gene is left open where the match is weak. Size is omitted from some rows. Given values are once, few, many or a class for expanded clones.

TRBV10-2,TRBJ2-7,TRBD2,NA,ASSGTSGEQY
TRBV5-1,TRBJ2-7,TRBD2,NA,ASSLVASGRVYEQY
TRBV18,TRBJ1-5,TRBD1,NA,ASSLDRGLGQPQH
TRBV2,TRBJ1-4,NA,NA,ASSEVFRNEKLF
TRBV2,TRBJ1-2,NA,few,ASSERTAVYGYT
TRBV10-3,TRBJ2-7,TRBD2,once,AISEFSGLAVQSSYEQY
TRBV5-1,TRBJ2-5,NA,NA,ASSLSGQETQY
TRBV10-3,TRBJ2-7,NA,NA,AIKGGRALPAY
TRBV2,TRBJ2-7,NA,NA,ASYLGSTASEQY
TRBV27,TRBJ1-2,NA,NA,ASSTFDSSGYT
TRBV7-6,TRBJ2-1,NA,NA,ASGRTQSSYNEQF
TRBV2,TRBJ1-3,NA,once,ASSEFRGSGNTIY
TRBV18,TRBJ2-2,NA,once,ASSPPIVRRITGELF
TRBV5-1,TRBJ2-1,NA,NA,ASSLTGTGGIVEQF
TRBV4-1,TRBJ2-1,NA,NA,ASSQDPTNSYEQF
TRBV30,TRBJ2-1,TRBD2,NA,AWSVRGRSNEQF